The clone carrying this T cell receptor (beta chain) has a handful of counts. Its antigen remains unknown. This specimen belongs to a study of CD8 T cell repertoires and HIV-1 epitope variants. At the level of the study: Twenty-five autologous and known Gag and Nef epitope variant peptides each stimulated T cells separately. An uncultured baseline aliquot held 1M T cells. Findings and caveats of the study: Under 10 antigen-specific TCR beta clonotypes were found; five or six seemed cross-reactive to variants. This assay reports beta chains of antigen-expanded cells, not T cell function.

CDR1 is SGDLS, CDR2 YYNGEE, per germline. V was cut by 1 base and J by 15 bases, with 19 bases left in between. This CDR3 has 14 amino acids. TCRdb's copy holds only in-frame clones and misses some; the assay was immunoSEQ multiplex PCR. In the table there are about 90,000 clones, 60% to 80% of which are singletons. The chain is built from TRBV9 and TRBJ1-4, with D possibly matching TRBD1 (6 bases). The sample taken for sequencing was uncultured baseline CD8+ T cells from peripheral blood mononuclear cells (PBMCs). The source is a male donor with HIV. The CDR3 nucleotides read TGTGCCAGCAGCGTACGGACCCAGGGGAATCGGGTGTTTTTT. Translating it yields CASSVRTQGNRVFF.